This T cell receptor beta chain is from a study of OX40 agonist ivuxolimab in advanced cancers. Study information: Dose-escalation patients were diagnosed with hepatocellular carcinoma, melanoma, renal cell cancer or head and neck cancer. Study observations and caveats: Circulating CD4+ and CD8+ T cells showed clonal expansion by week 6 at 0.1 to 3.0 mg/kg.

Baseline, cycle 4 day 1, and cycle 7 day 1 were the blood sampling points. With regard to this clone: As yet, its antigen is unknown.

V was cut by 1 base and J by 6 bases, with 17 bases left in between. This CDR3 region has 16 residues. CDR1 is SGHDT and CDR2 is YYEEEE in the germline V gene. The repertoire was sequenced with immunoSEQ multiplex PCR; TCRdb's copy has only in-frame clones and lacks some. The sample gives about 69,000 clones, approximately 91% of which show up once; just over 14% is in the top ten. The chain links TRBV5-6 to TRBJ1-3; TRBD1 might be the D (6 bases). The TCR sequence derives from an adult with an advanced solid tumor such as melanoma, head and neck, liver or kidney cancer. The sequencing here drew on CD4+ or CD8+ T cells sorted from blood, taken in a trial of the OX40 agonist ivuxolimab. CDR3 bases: TGTGCCAGCAGCTTGCTCGCCAGGGGATTAGTAAACACCATATATTTT. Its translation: CASSLLARGLVNTIYF.